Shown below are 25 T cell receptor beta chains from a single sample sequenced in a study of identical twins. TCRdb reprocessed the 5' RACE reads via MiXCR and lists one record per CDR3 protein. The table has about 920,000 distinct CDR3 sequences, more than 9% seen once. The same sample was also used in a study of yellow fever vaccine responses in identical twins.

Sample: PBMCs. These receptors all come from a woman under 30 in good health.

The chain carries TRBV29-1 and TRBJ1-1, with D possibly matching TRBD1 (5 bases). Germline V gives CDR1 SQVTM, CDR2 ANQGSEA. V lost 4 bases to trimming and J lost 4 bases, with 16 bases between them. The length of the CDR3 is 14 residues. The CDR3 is CSVGSGTLVTEAFF. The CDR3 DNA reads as TGCAGCGTTGGATCGGGGACCTTGGTCACTGAAGCTTTCTTT.

The CDR3 sequence: CASSVGTGRAIYEQYF. The CDR3 bases are TGTGCCAGCAGCGTAGGAACAGGCCGCGCGATCTACGAGCAGTACTTC. The rearrangement joins TRBV9 to TRBJ2-7, with D perhaps matching TRBD1 (5 bases). This CDR3 comprises 16 residues. The V end lost 0 bases, the J end lost 3 bases, and 16 bases lay between the germline ends. CDR1 is SGDLS and CDR2 is YYNGEE in the germline V gene.

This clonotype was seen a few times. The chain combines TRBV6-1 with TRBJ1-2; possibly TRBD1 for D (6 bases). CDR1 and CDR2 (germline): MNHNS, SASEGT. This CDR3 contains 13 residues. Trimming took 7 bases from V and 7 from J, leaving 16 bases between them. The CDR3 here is CASTNGGALGYTF. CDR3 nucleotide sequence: TGTGCCAGCACCAACGGGGGGGCGCTTGGCTACACCTTC.

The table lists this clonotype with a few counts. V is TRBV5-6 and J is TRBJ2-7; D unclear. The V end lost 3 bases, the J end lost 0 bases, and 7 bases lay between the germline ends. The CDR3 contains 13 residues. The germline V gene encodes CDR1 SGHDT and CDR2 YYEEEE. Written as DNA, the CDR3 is TGTGCCAGCAGCTCGGACCTCTCCTACGAGCAGTACTTC. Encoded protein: CASSSDLSYEQYF.

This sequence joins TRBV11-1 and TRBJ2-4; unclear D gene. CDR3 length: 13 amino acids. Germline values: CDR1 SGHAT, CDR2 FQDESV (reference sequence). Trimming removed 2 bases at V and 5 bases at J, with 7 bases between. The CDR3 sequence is CASSLTEENIQYF. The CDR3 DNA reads TGTGCCAGCAGCTTAACCGAGGAAAACATTCAGTACTTC.

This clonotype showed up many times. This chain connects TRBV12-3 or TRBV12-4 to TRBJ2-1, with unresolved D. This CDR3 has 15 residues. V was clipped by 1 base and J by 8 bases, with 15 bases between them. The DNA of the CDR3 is TGTGCCAGCAGTTTAGAGGGTTTCTTTTCTTATGAGCAGTTCTTC. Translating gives CASSLEGFFSYEQFF.

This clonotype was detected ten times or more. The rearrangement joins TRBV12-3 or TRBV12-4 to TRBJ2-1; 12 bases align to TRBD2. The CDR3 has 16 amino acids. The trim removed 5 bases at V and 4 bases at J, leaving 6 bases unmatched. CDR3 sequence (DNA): TGTGCCAGCAGTCGGACTAGCGGGATGGGATACAATGAGCAGTTCTTC. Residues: CASSRTSGMGYNEQFF.

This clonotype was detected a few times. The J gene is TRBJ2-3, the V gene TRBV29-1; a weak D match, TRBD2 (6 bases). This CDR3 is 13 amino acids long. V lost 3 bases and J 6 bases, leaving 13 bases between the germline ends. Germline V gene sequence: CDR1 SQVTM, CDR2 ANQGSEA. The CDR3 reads CSVDGGIWDTQYF. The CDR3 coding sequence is TGCAGCGTTGATGGCGGGATCTGGGATACGCAGTATTTT.

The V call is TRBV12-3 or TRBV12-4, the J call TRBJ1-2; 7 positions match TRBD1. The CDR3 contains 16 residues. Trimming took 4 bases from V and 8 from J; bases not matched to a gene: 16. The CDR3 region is CASSSFGEGTDLGYTF. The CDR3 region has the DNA TGTGCCAGCAGTTCTTTTGGTGAAGGGACAGATTTAGGCTACACCTTC.

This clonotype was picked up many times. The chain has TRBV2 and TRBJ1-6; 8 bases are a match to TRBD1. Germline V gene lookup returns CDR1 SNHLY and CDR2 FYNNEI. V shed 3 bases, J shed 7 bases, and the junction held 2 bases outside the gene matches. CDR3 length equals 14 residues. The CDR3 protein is CASSEDRDNSPLHF. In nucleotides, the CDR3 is TGTGCCAGCAGTGAGGACAGGGACAATTCACCCCTCCACTTT.

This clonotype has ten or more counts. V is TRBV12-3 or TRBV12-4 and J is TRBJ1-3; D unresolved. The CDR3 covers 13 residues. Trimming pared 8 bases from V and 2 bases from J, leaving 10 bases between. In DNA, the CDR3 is TGTGCCAGCCGTTACGATCCTGGAAACACCATATATTTT. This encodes CASRYDPGNTIYF.

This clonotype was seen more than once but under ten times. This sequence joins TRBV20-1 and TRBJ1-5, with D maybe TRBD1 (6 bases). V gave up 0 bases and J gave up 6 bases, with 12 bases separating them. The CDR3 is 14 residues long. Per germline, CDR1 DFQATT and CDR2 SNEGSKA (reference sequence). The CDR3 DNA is TGCAGTGCTAGAGATTCGGGGGGGGCTCAGCCCCAGCATTTT. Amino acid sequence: CSARDSGGAQPQHF.

CDR3 coding DNA: TGCGCCAGCACCGATCCGGTTGGCGGGGAGCTGTTTTTT. It translates to CASTDPVGGELFF. V is TRBV5-1 and J is TRBJ2-2; D uncertain. Germline CDR1 and CDR2: SGHRS and YFSETQ. CDR3 length: 13 amino acids. V was pared by 6 bases and J by 7 bases, with 13 bases between.

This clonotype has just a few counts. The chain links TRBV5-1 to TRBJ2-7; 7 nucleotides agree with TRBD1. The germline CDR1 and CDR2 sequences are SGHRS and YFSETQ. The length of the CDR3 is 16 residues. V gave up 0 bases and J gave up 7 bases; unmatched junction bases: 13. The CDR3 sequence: CASSLASTGWSGEQYF. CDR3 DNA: TGCGCCAGCAGCTTGGCCTCGACAGGGTGGTCTGGGGAGCAGTACTTC.

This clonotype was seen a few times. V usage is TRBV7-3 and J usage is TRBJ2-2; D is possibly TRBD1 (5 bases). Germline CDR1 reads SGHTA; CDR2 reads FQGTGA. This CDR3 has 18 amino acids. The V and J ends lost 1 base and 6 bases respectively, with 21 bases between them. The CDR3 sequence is CASSLSHLGRTSSGELFF. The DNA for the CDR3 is TGTGCCAGCAGCTTAAGCCACCTCGGGCGGACATCGTCCGGGGAGCTGTTTTTT. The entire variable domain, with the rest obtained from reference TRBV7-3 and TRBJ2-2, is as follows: GAGVSQTPSNKVTEKGKYVELRCDPISGHTALYWYRQSLGQGPEFLIYFQGTGAADDSGLPNDRFFAVRPEGSVSTLKIQRTERGDSAVYLCASSLSHLGRTSSGELFFGEGSRLTVL.

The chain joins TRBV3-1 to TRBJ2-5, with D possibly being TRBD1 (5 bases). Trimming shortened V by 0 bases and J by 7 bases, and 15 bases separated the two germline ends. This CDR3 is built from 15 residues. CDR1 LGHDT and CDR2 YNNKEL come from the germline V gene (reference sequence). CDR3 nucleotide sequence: TGTGCCAGCAGCCAAGATTGGCCGACAGTGGGGACCCAGTACTTC. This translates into CASSQDWPTVGTQYF.

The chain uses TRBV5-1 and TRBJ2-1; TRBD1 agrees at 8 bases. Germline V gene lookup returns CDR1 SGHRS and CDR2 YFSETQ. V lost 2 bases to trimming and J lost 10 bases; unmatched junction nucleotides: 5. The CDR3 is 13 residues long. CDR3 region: CASSFLRQGEQFF. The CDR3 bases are TGCGCCAGCAGCTTTCTGAGACAGGGGGAGCAGTTCTTC.

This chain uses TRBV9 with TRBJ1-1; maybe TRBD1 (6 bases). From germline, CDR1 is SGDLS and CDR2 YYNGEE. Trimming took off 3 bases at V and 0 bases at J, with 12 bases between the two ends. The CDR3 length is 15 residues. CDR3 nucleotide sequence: TGTGCCAGCAGCGGACAGGAACTGCTGAACACTGAAGCTTTCTTT. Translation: CASSGQELLNTEAFF.

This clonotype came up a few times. The CDR3 nucleotides read TGTGCCAGCAGTCTCGGTGGGGGGGGGACGTACAATGAGCAGTTCTTC. This sequence encodes CASSLGGGGTYNEQFF. This chain connects TRBV12-3 or TRBV12-4 to TRBJ2-1, with TRBD2 matching over 7 bases. Trimming at V came to 5 bases and at J to 4 bases, leaving 11 bases not matched to a gene. The CDR3 extends over 16 amino acids.

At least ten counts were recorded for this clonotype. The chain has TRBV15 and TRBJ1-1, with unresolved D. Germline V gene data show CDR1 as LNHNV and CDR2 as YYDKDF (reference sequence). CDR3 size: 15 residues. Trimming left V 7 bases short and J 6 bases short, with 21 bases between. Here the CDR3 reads CATTPRETAPAEAFF. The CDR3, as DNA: TGTGCCACCACCCCCCGGGAGACGGCTCCTGCTGAAGCTTTCTTT.

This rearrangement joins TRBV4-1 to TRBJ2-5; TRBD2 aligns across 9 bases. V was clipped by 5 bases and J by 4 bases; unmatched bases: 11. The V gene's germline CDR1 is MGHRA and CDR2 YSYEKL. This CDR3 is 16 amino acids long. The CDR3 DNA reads TGCGCCAGCAGCAAAGTTTGGGCTAGCGGGGCAGAGACCCAGTACTTC. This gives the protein CASSKVWASGAETQYF.

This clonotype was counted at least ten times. The CDR3 sequence: CASSQGLQGVGELFF. Written as DNA, the CDR3 is TGTGCCAGCAGCCAAGGGCTACAGGGTGTCGGGGAGCTGTTTTTT. The chain couples TRBV4-2 to TRBJ2-2, with a weak D call TRBD1 (6 bases). The V gene lost 1 base and the J gene lost 7 bases, with 13 bases spanning the gap. The CDR3 runs 15 residues. CDR1 and CDR2 from the germline V gene are LGHNA and YNFKEQ.

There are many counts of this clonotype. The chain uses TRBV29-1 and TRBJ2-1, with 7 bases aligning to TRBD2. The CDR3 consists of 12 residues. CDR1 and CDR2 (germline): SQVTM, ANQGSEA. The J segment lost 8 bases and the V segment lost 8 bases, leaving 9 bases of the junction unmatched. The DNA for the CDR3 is TGCAGCATCCGGGACTACTCGTATGAGCAGTTCTTC. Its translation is CSIRDYSYEQFF.

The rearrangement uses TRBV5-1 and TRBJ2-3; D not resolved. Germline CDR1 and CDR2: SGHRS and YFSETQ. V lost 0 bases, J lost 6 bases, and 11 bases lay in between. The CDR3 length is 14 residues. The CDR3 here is CASSLEAPVDTQYF. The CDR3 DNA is TGCGCCAGCAGCTTGGAGGCTCCAGTGGATACGCAGTATTTT.

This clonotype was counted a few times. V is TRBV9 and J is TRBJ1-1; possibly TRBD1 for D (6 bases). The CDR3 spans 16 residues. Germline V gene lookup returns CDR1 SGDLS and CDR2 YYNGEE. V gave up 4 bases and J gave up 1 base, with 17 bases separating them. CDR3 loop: CASSLRDNLGNTEAFF. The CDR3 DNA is TGTGCCAGCAGCTTACGGGACAACCTTGGGAACACTGAAGCTTTCTTT. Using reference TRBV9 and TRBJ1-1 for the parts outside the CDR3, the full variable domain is DSGVTQTPKHLITATGQRVTLRCSPRSGDLSVYWYQQSLDQGLQFLIQYYNGEERAKGNILERFSAQQFPDLHSELNLSSLELGDSALYFCASSLRDNLGNTEAFFGQGTRLTVV.